One T cell receptor (beta chain) is described in this entry. Its antigen is still unknown. The source of the sample is a study of T-cell reconstitution after alpha-beta-depleted transplantation in children. Study findings and constraints: Among T cells one year after transplant, newly produced cells accounted for most counts and diversity.

TCRbeta library preparation incorporated unique molecular identifiers. TCRdb re-called the PCR reads through MiXCR, storing one row per CDR3 protein. The sample shows about 470,000 distinct CDR3 sequences, roughly two fifths of them seen only once. Trimming stripped 4 bases from V and 7 bases from J, with 20 bases between. CDR3 size: 16 residues. CDR1 and CDR2 from the germline V gene are SGHTA and FQGNSA. The clonotype comes from a girl between 2 and 10 years old with aplastic anemia, due to receive a stem cell transplant. The source material was PBMCs, sampled before TCRalphabeta/CD19-depleted stem cell transplant. The chain joins TRBV7-2 to TRBJ2-1; a possible D gene is TRBD1 (6 bases). The CDR3 spells CASSSLAGTRGNEQFF. The CDR3 DNA reads TGTGCCAGCAGCTCGCTCGCCGGGACAAGGGGGAATGAGCAGTTCTTC.